This TCR beta chain was documented in a study of blood T cell repertoires in COVID-19 (TCRdb year 2020). General notes on the study: Samples from collaborators originated in the United States, Italy and Spain and spanned both the acute and convalescent phases of COVID-19. The prospective study material was composed of cDNA or gDNA derived from T cells, B-cell-depleted T cells, or PBMCs. Deeply sampled blood TCRbeta repertoires from subjects exposed to, actively infected with, or recovered from COVID-19 were included in the dataset. A freely available public database, intended as a resource for researchers studying the immune response to SARS-CoV-2, is where the repertoires were released. The samples were drawn from the first 160 participants of the ongoing ImmuneRACE study and from 1,254 subjects provided by 6 global collaborators. Sample metadata almost always included a de-identified subject ID, COVID-19 status, age in years and sex. Where available, HLA class I and class II types were taken from metadata supplied by the sample provider and were not determined by assay-based typing. Results and caveats for the whole study, not just this receptor: The quantity of clinical and demographic metadata differed by source and by participant and was supplied without curation.

Counted from cysteine to phenylalanine, this CDR3 has 14 amino acids. The read is trimmed to its CDR3 DNA, 42 bases read in frame from base 1. V is clipped by 5 bases and J by 0 bases, and the sequence between their germline boundaries is 14 bases long. CDR1 GTSNPN and CDR2 SVGIG are derived from the germline V gene (reference sequence). In regard to this clone: What this receptor recognizes is not known. Base-call qualities are not available, and no considerably larger clone is one nucleotide away.

TCRbeta CDR3 regions were amplified from genomic DNA by means of the immunoSEQ Assay, a bias-controlled multiplex PCR. As for the authors' bioinformatics: Within the assay, amplification of reference gene primers was used to estimate how many nucleated cells each sample contained. To quantify the absolute abundance of each unique TCRbeta CDR3 rearrangement, sequence reads were collapsed and filtered. For each sample, productive Simpson clonality was calculated as the square root of Simpson's diversity index across productive rearrangements. Entries here come from immuneACCESS through TCRdb and include only in-frame sequences with V and J called. Some clones fail to appear in such tables; in the studies checked, an unresolved V gene covers under half of the shortfall, and the cause of the remainder is unknown. V and J calls and clone size are copied from that table; D and trimming were computed from the DNA. This sample comprises roughly 250,000 clones, about 86% of them detected only once. Jointly, the top ten make up roughly 3.3% of the sample.

Enrolling through a virtual design, the prospective study's participants ranged in age from roughly 18 to 90 years and lived across about two dozen United States geographic areas. In the prospective study, participants were assigned to cohorts based on the clinical history participants reported in a screening survey and a study questionnaire. Each participant in the prospective study had whole blood, serum and a nasopharyngeal or oropharyngeal swab collected by mobile phlebotomists. Prospective study participants could optionally give additional blood draws and questionnaires over an approximately two-month period. Before DNA extraction, blood samples from the prospective study were shipped at room temperature or frozen.

Material: PBMCs or T cells enriched from blood (not recorded which). This TCR derives from a woman aged 40 to 49 with acute COVID-19. Recombination joined TRBV30 with TRBJ2-7; the D gene is perhaps TRBD1, from 6 matching bases. CDR3 reads: CAWQKGGRSYEQYF. The DNA sequence is TGTGCCTGGCAAAAAGGGGGTCGCTCCTACGAGCAGTACTTC.